This entry lists 10 T cell receptor beta chains sequenced from one sample in a study of OX40 agonist ivuxolimab in advanced cancers. The protocol used for the library was the immunoSEQ multiplex PCR assay. TCRdb holds this immuneACCESS table with in-frame rearrangements only. Some clones are missing; in checked studies, unresolved V genes explain under half, and the rest has no known cause. The sample table contains some 45,000 clones; only one count was recorded for more than 70% of them. The top ten hold roughly a fifth of the sample. The sequencing used CD4+ or CD8+ T cells sorted from blood, collected in a trial of the OX40 agonist ivuxolimab. These receptors were taken from an adult with an advanced solid tumor such as melanoma, head and neck, liver or kidney cancer.

A remark on this clone: Other DNA sequences of this sample code for an identical CDR3. The chain uses TRBV27 and TRBJ1-6; D not certain. CDR1 and CDR2 from the germline V gene are MNHEY and SMNVEV (reference sequence). The CDR3 sequence is 12 residues long. V was trimmed by 2 bases and J by 8 bases, leaving 4 bases between them. The CDR3 sequence is CASSLGDSPLHF. The CDR3 coding sequence is TGTGCCAGCAGTTTAGGGGATTCACCCCTCCACTTT.

This chain connects TRBV27 to TRBJ2-2; D remains ambiguous. CDR3 size: 16 residues. V was cut by 7 bases and J by 3 bases, with 18 bases left in between. Germline V lookup: CDR1 MNHEY, CDR2 SMNVEV (reference sequence). As DNA, the CDR3 is TGTGCCAGCACCGCCGGAGTAGTCGTCGACACCGGGGAGCTGTTTTTT. It translates to CASTAGVVVDTGELFF.

The chain recombines TRBV28 with TRBJ2-7; the match to TRBD1 covers 7 bases. The trim removed 2 bases at V and 0 bases at J, leaving 7 bases unmatched. Germline lookup yields CDR1 MDHEN and CDR2 SYDVKM. The CDR3 totals 16 residues. CDR3 protein: CASSLIGQEGSYEQYF. For the CDR3, the DNA is TGTGCCAGCAGTTTAATAGGACAGGAAGGCTCCTACGAGCAGTACTTC. The entire variable domain, with the rest obtained from reference TRBV28 and TRBJ2-7, is as follows: DVKVTQSSRYLVKRTGEKVFLECVQDMDHENMFWYRQDPGLGLRLIYFSYDVKMKEKGDIPEGYSVSREKKERFSLILESASTNQTSMYLCASSLIGQEGSYEQYFGPGTRLTVT.

The gene calls are TRBV7-3 and TRBJ1-6; D not certain. This CDR3 has 18 residues. CDR1 and CDR2 from the germline V gene are SGHTA and FQGTGA. The V end was cut by 5 bases, the J end by 0 bases, with 17 bases between. CDR3 loop: CASSNSLSESSYNSPLHF. In nucleotides, the CDR3 is TGTGCCAGCAGCAACTCCCTCAGTGAGAGCTCCTATAATTCACCCCTCCACTTT.

The rearrangement uses TRBV27 and TRBJ2-3; D not certain. Germline CDR1 MNHEY, CDR2 SMNVEV (reference sequence). This CDR3 comprises 16 residues. V lost 0 bases to trimming and J lost 4 bases, with 14 bases between them. The CDR3 DNA reads as TGTGCCAGCAGTTTATCTGCAGAAGGTGGGGCAGATACGCAGTATTTT. The encoded protein is CASSLSAEGGADTQYF.

The rearrangement joins TRBV4-1 to TRBJ1-2; weak D call: TRBD1 (6 bases). The V end was cut by 0 bases, the J end by 7 bases, with 15 bases between. CDR1 is MGHRA and CDR2 is YSYEKL in the germline V gene. This CDR3 is built from 15 residues. CDR3 sequence: CASSQDRGAGVGYTF. The CDR3 DNA reads TGCGCCAGCAGCCAAGATCGGGGGGCAGGGGTTGGCTACACCTTC.

In regard to this clone: The sample holds other DNA sequences that translate to the same CDR3. The chain links TRBV19 to TRBJ2-1, with D perhaps TRBD1 (7 bases). CDR1 is LNHDA and CDR2 is SQIVND in the germline V gene (reference sequence). The CDR3 has 16 amino acids. The V and J ends lost 4 bases and 1 base respectively, with 14 bases between them. In DNA form, the CDR3 reads TGTGCCAGTAGTACCCAGGCAGGGGGGTCCTACAATGAGCAGTTCTTC. Residues: CASSTQAGGSYNEQFF.

This clone has just a few counts. This sequence joins TRBV4-3 and TRBJ2-1, with no clear D. V was trimmed by 4 bases and J by 0 bases, leaving 4 bases between them. CDR3 length: 13 amino acids. From germline, CDR1 is LGHNA and CDR2 YSLEER. In nucleotides, the CDR3 is TGCGCCAGCAGCCCCAACTCCTACAATGAGCAGTTCTTC. This codes for CASSPNSYNEQFF.

The chain has TRBV2 and TRBJ2-1, with a possible D match to TRBD1 (6 bases). The length of the CDR3 is 14 residues. The germline V gene encodes CDR1 SNHLY and CDR2 FYNNEI. V was shortened by 4 bases and J by 0 bases, with 7 bases between the two germline ends. DNA for the CDR3: TGTGCCAGCAGTGTGGACAGCTCCTACAATGAGCAGTTCTTC. Protein: CASSVDSSYNEQFF.

V gene TRBV7-2 combines with J gene TRBJ2-7, with 8 bases identical to TRBD1. The CDR3 covers 16 residues. Germline trimming cut 1 base from V and 0 bases from J; bases unmatched to any gene: 5. Per the germline V gene, CDR1 is SGHTA and CDR2 is FQGNSA. DNA for the CDR3: TGTGCCAGCAGCTTAGGACAGGGGCAATTCTCCTACGAGCAGTACTTC. It specifies CASSLGQGQFSYEQYF. Combining the CDR3 with reference TRBV7-2 and TRBJ2-7 gives the whole variable domain GAGVSQSPSNKVTEKGKDVELRCDPISGHTALYWYRQSLGQGLEFLIYFQGNSAPDKSGLPSDRFSAERTGGSVSTLTIQRTQQEDSAVYLCASSLGQGQFSYEQYFGPGTRLTVT.